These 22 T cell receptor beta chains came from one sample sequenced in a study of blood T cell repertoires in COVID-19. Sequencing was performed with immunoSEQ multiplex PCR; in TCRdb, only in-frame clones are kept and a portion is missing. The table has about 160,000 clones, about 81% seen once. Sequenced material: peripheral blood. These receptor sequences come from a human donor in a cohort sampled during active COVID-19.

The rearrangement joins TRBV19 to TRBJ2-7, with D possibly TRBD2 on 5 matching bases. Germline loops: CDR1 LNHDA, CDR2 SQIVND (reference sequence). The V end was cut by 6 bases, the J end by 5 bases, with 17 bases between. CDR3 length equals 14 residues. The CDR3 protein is CASRESGLPNEQYF. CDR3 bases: TGTGCCAGTAGGGAATCTGGACTCCCCAACGAGCAGTACTTC.

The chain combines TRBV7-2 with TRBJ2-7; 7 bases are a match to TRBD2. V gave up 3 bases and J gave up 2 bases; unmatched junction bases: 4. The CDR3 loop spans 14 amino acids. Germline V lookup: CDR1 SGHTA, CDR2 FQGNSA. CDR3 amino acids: CASSFPAGTYEQYF. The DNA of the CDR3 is TGTGCCAGCAGCTTCCCAGCGGGGACCTACGAGCAGTACTTC.

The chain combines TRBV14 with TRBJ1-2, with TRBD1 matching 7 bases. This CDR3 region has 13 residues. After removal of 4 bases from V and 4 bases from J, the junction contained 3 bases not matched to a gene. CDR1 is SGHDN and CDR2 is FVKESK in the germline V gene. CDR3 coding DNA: TGTGCCAGCAGCCTGGGACAGCCCTATGGCTACACCTTC. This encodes CASSLGQPYGYTF.

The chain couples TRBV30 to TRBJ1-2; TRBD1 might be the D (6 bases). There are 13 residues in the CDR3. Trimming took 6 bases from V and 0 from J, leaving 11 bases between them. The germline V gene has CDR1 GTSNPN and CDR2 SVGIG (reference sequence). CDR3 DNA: TGTGCCTGTACCCGGACAGCTAACTATGGCTACACCTTC. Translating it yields CACTRTANYGYTF.

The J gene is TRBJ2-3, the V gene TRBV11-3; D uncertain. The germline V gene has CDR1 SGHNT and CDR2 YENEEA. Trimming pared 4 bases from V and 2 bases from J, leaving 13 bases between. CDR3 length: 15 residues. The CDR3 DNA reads TGTGCCAGCAGCTATGGAACAGACCTCACAGATACGCAGTATTTT. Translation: CASSYGTDLTDTQYF. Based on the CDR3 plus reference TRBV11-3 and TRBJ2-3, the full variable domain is EAGVVQSPRYKIIEKKQPVAFWCNPISGHNTLYWYLQNLGQGPELLIRYENEEAVDDSQLPKDRFSAERLKGVDSTLKIQPAELGDSAVYLCASSYGTDLTDTQYFGPGTRLTVL.

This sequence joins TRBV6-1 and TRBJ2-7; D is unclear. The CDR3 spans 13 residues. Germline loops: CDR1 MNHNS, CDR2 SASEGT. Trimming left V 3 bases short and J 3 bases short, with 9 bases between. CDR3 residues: CASSDQLSYEQYF. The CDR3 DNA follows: TGTGCCAGCAGTGATCAATTGAGCTACGAGCAGTACTTC.

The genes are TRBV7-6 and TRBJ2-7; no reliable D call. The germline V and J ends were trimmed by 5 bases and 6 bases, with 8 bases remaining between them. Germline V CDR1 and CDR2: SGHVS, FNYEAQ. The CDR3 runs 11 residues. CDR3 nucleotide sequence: TGTGCCAGCAGCCCCTCGTTCGAGCAGTACTTC. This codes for CASSPSFEQYF.

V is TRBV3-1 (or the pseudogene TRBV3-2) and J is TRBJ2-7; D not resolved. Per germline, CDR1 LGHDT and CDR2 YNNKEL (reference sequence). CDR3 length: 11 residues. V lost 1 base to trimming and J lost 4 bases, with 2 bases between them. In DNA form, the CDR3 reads TGTGCCAGCAGCCAAGCGTACGAGCAGTACTTC. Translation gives CASSQAYEQYF.

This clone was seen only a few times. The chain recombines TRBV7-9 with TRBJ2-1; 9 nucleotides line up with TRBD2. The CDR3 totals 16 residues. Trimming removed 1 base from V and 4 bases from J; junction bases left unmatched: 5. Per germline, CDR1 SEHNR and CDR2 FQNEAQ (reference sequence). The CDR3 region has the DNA TGTGCCAGCAGCTTAGGGGTAGCGGGGGCGTACAATGAGCAGTTCTTC. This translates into CASSLGVAGAYNEQFF.

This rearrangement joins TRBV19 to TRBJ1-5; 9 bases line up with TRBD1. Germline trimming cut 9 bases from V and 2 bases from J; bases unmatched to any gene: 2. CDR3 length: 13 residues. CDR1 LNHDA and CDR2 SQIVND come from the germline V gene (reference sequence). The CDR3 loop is CARDRGRNQPQHF. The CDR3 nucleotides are TGTGCCAGGGACAGGGGTCGCAATCAGCCCCAGCATTTT.

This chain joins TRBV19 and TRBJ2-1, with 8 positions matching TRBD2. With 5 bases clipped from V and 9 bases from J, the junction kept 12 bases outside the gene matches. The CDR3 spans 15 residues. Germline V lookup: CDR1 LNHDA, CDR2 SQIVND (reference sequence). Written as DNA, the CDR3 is TGTGCCAGTAGTCTCAGACTAGCGAGGAAGACTGAGCAGTTCTTC. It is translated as CASSLRLARKTEQFF. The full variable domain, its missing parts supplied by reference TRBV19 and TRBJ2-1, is DGGITQSPKYLFRKEGQNVTLSCEQNLNHDAMYWYRQDPGQGLRLIYYSQIVNDFQKGDIAEGYSVSREKKESFPLTVTSAQKNPTAFYLCASSLRLARKTEQFFGPGTRLTVL.

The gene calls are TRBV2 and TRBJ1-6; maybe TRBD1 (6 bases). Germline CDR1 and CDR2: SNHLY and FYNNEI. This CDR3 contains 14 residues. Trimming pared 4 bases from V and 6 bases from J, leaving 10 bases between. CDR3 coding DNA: TGTGCCAGCAGTGGGACAGCCTTTAATTCACCCCTCCACTTT. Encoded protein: CASSGTAFNSPLHF.

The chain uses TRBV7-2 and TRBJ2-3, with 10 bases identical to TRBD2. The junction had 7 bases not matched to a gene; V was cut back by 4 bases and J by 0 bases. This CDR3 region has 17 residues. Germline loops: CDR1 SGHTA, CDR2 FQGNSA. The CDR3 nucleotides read TGTGCCAGCAGCTCCAGACTAGCGGGTGGTAGCACAGATACGCAGTATTTT. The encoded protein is CASSSRLAGGSTDTQYF. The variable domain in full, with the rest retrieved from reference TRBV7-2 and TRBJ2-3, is GAGVSQSPSNKVTEKGKDVELRCDPISGHTALYWYRQSLGQGLEFLIYFQGNSAPDKSGLPSDRFSAERTGGSVSTLTIQRTQQEDSAVYLCASSSRLAGGSTDTQYFGPGTRLTVL.

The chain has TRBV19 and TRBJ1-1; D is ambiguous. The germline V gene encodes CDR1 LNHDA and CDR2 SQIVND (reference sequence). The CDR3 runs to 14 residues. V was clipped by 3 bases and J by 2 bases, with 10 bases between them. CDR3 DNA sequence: TGTGCCAGTAGTATTCGTATCCTTAACACTGAAGCTTTCTTT. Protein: CASSIRILNTEAFF.

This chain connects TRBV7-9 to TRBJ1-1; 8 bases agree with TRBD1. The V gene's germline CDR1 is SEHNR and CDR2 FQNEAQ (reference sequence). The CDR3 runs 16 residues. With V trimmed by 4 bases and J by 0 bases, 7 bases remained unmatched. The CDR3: CASSSGAGGMNTEAFF. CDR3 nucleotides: TGTGCCAGCAGCTCTGGGGCAGGGGGCATGAACACTGAAGCTTTCTTT.

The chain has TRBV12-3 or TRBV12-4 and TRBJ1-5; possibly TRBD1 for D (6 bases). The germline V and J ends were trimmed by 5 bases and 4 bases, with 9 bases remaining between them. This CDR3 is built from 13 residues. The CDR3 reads CASSLQGNQPQHF. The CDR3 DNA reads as TGTGCCAGCAGTCTTCAGGGGAATCAGCCCCAGCATTTT.

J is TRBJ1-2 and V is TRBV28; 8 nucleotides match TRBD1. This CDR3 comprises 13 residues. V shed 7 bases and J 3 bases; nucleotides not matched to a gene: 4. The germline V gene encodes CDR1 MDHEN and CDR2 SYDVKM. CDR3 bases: TGTGCCAGCAACAACAGGGGGTACTATGGCTACACCTTC. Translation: CASNNRGYYGYTF.

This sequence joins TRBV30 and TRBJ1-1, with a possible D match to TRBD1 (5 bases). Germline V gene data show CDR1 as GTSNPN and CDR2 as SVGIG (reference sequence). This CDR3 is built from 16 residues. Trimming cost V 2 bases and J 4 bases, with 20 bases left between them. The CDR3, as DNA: TGTGCCTGGAGTAAGGGGCTTAGTGGGGTCAGCACTGAAGCTTTCTTT. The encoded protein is CAWSKGLSGVSTEAFF.

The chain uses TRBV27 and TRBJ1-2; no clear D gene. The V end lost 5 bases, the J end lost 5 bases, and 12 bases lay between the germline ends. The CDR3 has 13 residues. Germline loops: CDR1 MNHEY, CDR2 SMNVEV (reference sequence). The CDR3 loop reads CASSAPGRYGYTF. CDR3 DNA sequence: TGTGCCAGCAGTGCCCCGGGTAGATATGGCTACACCTTC.

The chain's CDR3 is CASSWEEPATYEQYF. CDR3 DNA sequence: TGTGCCAGCAGCTGGGAGGAGCCGGCCACCTACGAGCAGTACTTC. The rearrangement uses TRBV5-6 and TRBJ2-7; tentatively, D is TRBD2 (6 bases). The germline V gene encodes CDR1 SGHDT and CDR2 YYEEEE. Trimming left V 3 bases short and J 2 bases short, with 15 bases between. This CDR3 has 15 residues.

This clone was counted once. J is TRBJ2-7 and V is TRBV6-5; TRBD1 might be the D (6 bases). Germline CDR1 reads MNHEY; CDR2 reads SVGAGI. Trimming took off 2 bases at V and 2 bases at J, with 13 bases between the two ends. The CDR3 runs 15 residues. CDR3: CASSYKTGSAYEQYF. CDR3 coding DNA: TGTGCCAGCAGTTACAAAACAGGGAGCGCCTACGAGCAGTACTTC.

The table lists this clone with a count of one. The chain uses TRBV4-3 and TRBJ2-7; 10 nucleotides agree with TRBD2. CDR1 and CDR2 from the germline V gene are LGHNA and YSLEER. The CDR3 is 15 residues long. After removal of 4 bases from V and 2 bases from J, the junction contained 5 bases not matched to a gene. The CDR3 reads CASSLTSGATYEQYF. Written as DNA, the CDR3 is TGCGCCAGCAGCCTTACTAGCGGGGCCACCTACGAGCAGTACTTC.